These 19 T cell receptor beta chains share one sample of origin, sequenced in a study of cytomegalovirus exposure and HLA in healthy donors. Sequenced by immunoSEQ multiplex PCR; TCRdb stores in-frame clones only, minus some. The table includes 110,000 to 150,000 clones, approximately 91% detected once. Source material: PBMCs. The receptors shown here come from a man aged 18 to 35 in good health and CMV-seronegative.

The chain uses TRBV19 and TRBJ1-1, with D maybe TRBD1 (5 bases). The CDR3 is 14 amino acids. Trimming left V 6 bases short and J 1 base short, with 12 bases between. Per germline, CDR1 LNHDA and CDR2 SQIVND (reference sequence). This chain's CDR3 is CASSFGGANTEAFF. Here the CDR3 DNA reads TGTGCCAGTAGCTTTGGCGGGGCGAACACTGAAGCTTTCTTT.

In DNA, the CDR3 is TGTGCCAGCAGTTTGGGGGGTTACGAGCAGTACGTC. As protein: CASSLGGYEQYV. This rearrangement joins TRBV28 to TRBJ2-7, with D maybe TRBD2 (6 bases). Germline CDR1 and CDR2: MDHEN and SYDVKM. V was clipped by 3 bases and J by 4 bases, with 7 bases between them. The CDR3 is 12 amino acids.

V usage is TRBV11-3 and J usage is TRBJ2-3, with 11 bases fitting TRBD2. Germline V gives CDR1 SGHNT, CDR2 YENEEA. Germline trimming cut 5 bases from V and 2 bases from J; bases unmatched to any gene: 3. The CDR3 totals 15 residues. The CDR3 sequence is CASSKLAGDTDTQYF. As DNA, the CDR3 is TGTGCCAGCAGCAAACTAGCGGGGGACACAGATACGCAGTATTTT.

The chain is built from TRBV6-6 and TRBJ1-1, with 7 bases fitting TRBD1. The CDR3 runs to 16 residues. CDR1 is MNHNY and CDR2 is SVGAGI in the germline V gene (reference sequence). Trimming cost V 8 bases and J 7 bases; bases outside gene matches: 19. The CDR3 coding sequence is TGTGCCAGCGTTAAGGGGGGACAGATGTGGGTCGGTGAAGCTTTCTTT. Translated, it gives CASVKGGQMWVGEAFF.

The V call is TRBV30, the J call TRBJ1-5; possibly TRBD1 for D (5 bases). CDR3 length equals 14 residues. V lost 2 bases and J 7 bases, leaving 15 bases between the germline ends. Germline CDR1 reads GTSNPN; CDR2 reads SVGIG (reference sequence). The CDR3 here is CAWSTSGGGQPQHF. As DNA, the CDR3 is TGTGCCTGGAGTACCTCTGGGGGGGGACAGCCCCAGCATTTT.

V is TRBV5-4 and J is TRBJ2-7; TRBD2 might be the D (6 bases). Trimming removed 4 bases from V and 0 bases from J, with 17 bases in between. This CDR3 comprises 16 residues. Germline CDR1 and CDR2: SGHNT and YYREEE (reference sequence). The CDR3 bases are TGTGCCAGCAGCCTTGAGGGTCTAGCGAACTCCTACGAGCAGTACTTC. It yields the protein CASSLEGLANSYEQYF.

Turning to this clone: The same CDR3 also results from other DNA sequences found in this sample. V gene TRBV6-6 combines with J gene TRBJ1-2; D is possibly TRBD1 (5 bases). Trimming removed 6 bases at V and 2 bases at J, with 10 bases between. CDR3 length: 13 amino acids. Germline V gene sequence: CDR1 MNHNY, CDR2 SVGAGI (reference sequence). Here the CDR3 reads CASSPTENYGYTF. Written as DNA, the CDR3 is TGTGCCAGCAGCCCGACAGAAAACTATGGCTACACCTTC.

Here the CDR3 reads CASSQGTSGEPTGELFF. DNA of the CDR3: TGTGCCAGCAGCCAGGGGACTAGCGGGGAACCCACCGGGGAGCTGTTTTTT. This chain joins TRBV4-2 and TRBJ2-2; 13 bases match TRBD2. J lost 4 bases, V lost 3 bases, and 5 bases had no gene match. The germline CDR1 and CDR2 sequences are LGHNA and YNFKEQ. The CDR3 is made up of 17 amino acids.

V is TRBV29-1 and J is TRBJ1-1, with D unclear. The V gene's germline CDR1 is SQVTM and CDR2 ANQGSEA. Trimming removed 1 base at V and 10 bases at J, with 7 bases between. This CDR3 contains 10 residues. The CDR3 spells CSVEGPGAFF. CDR3 coding DNA: TGCAGCGTTGAAGGCCCGGGAGCTTTCTTT.

This clone appeared once. This chain links TRBV10-2 with TRBJ1-2; 9 bases fit TRBD1. There are 13 residues in the CDR3. Germline V gene lookup returns CDR1 WSHSY and CDR2 SAAADI. Trimming cost V 8 bases and J 2 bases; bases outside gene matches: 3. CDR3 region: CASLGQGNYGYTF. CDR3 nucleotide sequence: TGCGCCAGCTTGGGACAGGGCAACTATGGCTACACCTTC.

The chain uses TRBV6-6 and TRBJ2-3; TRBD2 aligns across 12 bases. This CDR3 is built from 15 residues. Germline V CDR1 and CDR2: MNHNY, SVGAGI (reference sequence). With V trimmed by 6 bases and J by 1 base, 2 bases remained unmatched. The CDR3 nucleotides read TGTGCCAGCAGCCGACTAGCGGGGGGCACAGATACGCAGTATTTT. Translation gives CASSRLAGGTDTQYF.

V is TRBV6-5 and J is TRBJ1-2; no clear D. Trimming stripped 5 bases from V and 3 bases from J, with 10 bases between. This CDR3 is built from 13 residues. Germline V gene lookup returns CDR1 MNHEY and CDR2 SVGAGI. In DNA form, the CDR3 reads TGTGCCAGCAGTGACACATGGCACTATGGCTACACCTTC. Its translation: CASSDTWHYGYTF.

This clone appeared once. This rearrangement joins TRBV25-1 to TRBJ1-1; the D gene is possibly TRBD1 (5 bases). Germline values: CDR1 MGHDK, CDR2 SYGVNS. V was shortened by 7 bases and J by 1 base, with 19 bases between the two germline ends. The CDR3 contains 16 residues. The CDR3 coding sequence is TGTGCCAGCAACACCGGGGTAGGCGGGGGGAACACTGAAGCTTTCTTT. Translated, it gives CASNTGVGGGNTEAFF.

The CDR3 sequence is CASSPSGATYSEQFF. Here the CDR3 DNA reads TGTGCCAGCAGTCCCAGCGGGGCCACCTATAGTGAGCAGTTCTTC. This sequence joins TRBV11-2 and TRBJ2-1, with 7 bases that match TRBD2. This CDR3 region has 15 residues. The J segment lost 9 bases and the V segment lost 6 bases, leaving 14 bases of the junction unmatched. Germline CDR1 SGHAT, CDR2 FQNNGV.

The gene calls are TRBV27 and TRBJ2-2; 7 bases align to TRBD2. The CDR3 spans 16 residues. Trimming at V came to 0 bases and at J to 1 base, leaving 2 bases not matched to a gene. Per the germline V gene, CDR1 is MNHEY and CDR2 is SMNVEV (reference sequence). The CDR3 loop reads CASSLSLAGNTGELFF. DNA of the CDR3: TGTGCCAGCAGTTTATCGTTAGCGGGGAACACCGGGGAGCTGTTTTTT.

The rearrangement links TRBV18 to TRBJ2-7, with 13 bases that match TRBD2. The CDR3 is made up of 16 amino acids. Trimming removed 2 bases from V and 0 bases from J; junction bases left unmatched: 1. The germline CDR1 and CDR2 sequences are KGHSH and LQKENI. The CDR3 reads CASSPRTSGGSYEQYF. The CDR3 nucleotides read TGTGCCAGCTCACCAAGGACTAGCGGGGGCTCCTACGAGCAGTACTTC.

The V gene is TRBV5-1, the J gene TRBJ1-6, with 7 bases fitting TRBD1. The germline V gene encodes CDR1 SGHRS and CDR2 YFSETQ. The CDR3 sequence is 14 residues long. The ends lost 0 bases at V and 7 bases at J; junction bases unmatched: 1. The CDR3 DNA follows: TGCGCCAGCAGCTTGGACAGGGGAAATTCACCCCTCCACTTT. Protein product: CASSLDRGNSPLHF.

At least ten counts were recorded for this clone. The CDR3 loop reads CASSPQMTGFYGYTF. The CDR3 DNA follows: TGTGCCAGCAGTCCGCAGATGACAGGGTTCTATGGCTACACCTTC. V usage is TRBV6-5 and J usage is TRBJ1-2; 7 nucleotides agree with TRBD1. Germline CDR1 and CDR2: MNHEY and SVGAGI. J lost 4 bases, V lost 5 bases, and 10 bases had no gene match. This CDR3 region has 15 residues.

The J gene is TRBJ2-7, the V gene TRBV6-1; 11 nucleotides match TRBD2. The CDR3 consists of 16 residues. Germline trimming cut 1 base from V and 3 bases from J; bases unmatched to any gene: 5. The germline gives CDR1 MNHNS, CDR2 SASEGT. CDR3 sequence: CASSEVPTSGGYEQYF. The CDR3 DNA reads as TGTGCCAGCAGTGAAGTCCCTACTAGCGGGGGCTACGAGCAGTACTTC.